A selection of T cell receptor beta chains follows, all from one sample in a study of immune evolution from preneoplasia to lung adenocarcinoma. Some clones are missing from TCRdb's copy, which holds only in-frame ones; the method was immunoSEQ multiplex PCR. Here the sample spans about 3,600 clones, over 65% being singletons. Input material: FFPE lung adenocarcinoma in situ tissue. These receptors came from a person aged 60 to 85 with lung adenocarcinoma. Each CDR3 is given with its conserved first and last residue. A D gene is named only where the DNA matches it firmly. Size is stated for part of the rows, as once, few or many counts, or as a class when the clone is expanded.

cdr3_aa cdr3_nt clone_size d_call j_call v_call
CSARENYGYTF TGCAGTGCTAGAGAAAACTATGGCTACACCTTC . . TRBJ1-2 TRBV20-1
CASSLAAETQYF TGTGCCAGCAGCTTAGCGGCCGAGACCCAGTACTTC . . TRBJ2-5 TRBV11-3
CASSGRSDTQYF TGTGCCAGCAGCGGGAGGTCAGATACGCAGTATTTT . . TRBJ2-3 TRBV9
CASSQDGSNNEQFF TGCGCCAGCAGCCAAGATGGGAGTAACAATGAGCAGTTCTTC . . TRBJ2-1 TRBV4-3
CASSERLAESYEQYF TGTGCCAGCAGTGAACGGCTAGCGGAATCCTACGAGCAGTACTTC once TRBD2 TRBJ2-7 TRBV6-1
CASSSAGQGVGTDTQYF TGTGCCAGCAGTTCCGCGGGACAGGGCGTCGGCACAGATACGCAGTATTTT once TRBD1 TRBJ2-3 TRBV7-9
CASRKTGRNNEQFF TGTGCCAGCAGAAAAACAGGGAGGAACAATGAGCAGTTCTTC few . TRBJ2-1 TRBV6-5
CASSREGRDQDEQYF TGTGCCAGCAGCCGCGAGGGGAGAGATCAAGACGAGCAGTACTTC large . TRBJ2-7 TRBV4-2
CAISDQDGDQPQHF TGTGCCATCAGTGACCAAGACGGAGATCAGCCCCAGCATTTT . . TRBJ1-5 TRBV10-3
CASSFYSGTEAFF TGTGCCAGCAGTTTTTATTCGGGGACTGAAGCTTTCTTT . . TRBJ1-1 TRBV28
CASSTLERGEQFF TGTGCTAGCAGCACCCTTGAAAGGGGTGAGCAGTTCTTC . . TRBJ2-1 TRBV7-7
CASSKWTSGGPSYEQYF TGTGCCAGCAGTAAATGGACTAGCGGGGGACCCTCCTACGAGCAGTACTTC . TRBD2 TRBJ2-7 TRBV25-1
CASSKTGRETQYF TGTGCCAGCAGCAAAACAGGGAGAGAGACCCAGTACTTC . . TRBJ2-5 TRBV28
CASSYGDSTDTQYF TGCGCCAGCAGCTACGGGGACAGCACAGATACGCAGTATTTT . . TRBJ2-3 TRBV5-1
CASSREDAGSGNTIYF TGTGCCAGCTCGCGCGAGGACGCCGGCTCTGGAAACACCATATATTTT . . TRBJ1-3 TRBV18
CASNINPGAEAFF TGTGCCAGCAACATCAACCCGGGGGCTGAAGCTTTCTTT few . TRBJ1-1 TRBV11-2
CASGRGGVNEQYF TGTGCCAGCGGACGGGGAGGGGTCAACGAGCAGTACTTC few TRBD2 TRBJ2-7 TRBV6-1
CATFDISYEQYF TGTGCCACCTTTGACATTTCCTACGAGCAGTACTTC . . TRBJ2-7 TRBV6-6
CASSSFDRGYEQYF TGTGCCAGCAGCTCCTTTGACAGGGGCTACGAGCAGTACTTC . TRBD1 TRBJ2-7 TRBV11-2
CASTEGGEQFF TGTGCCAGCACGGAAGGGGGTGAGCAGTTCTTC . . TRBJ2-1 TRBV5-6
CASSLTGRQLRNTEAFF TGTGCCAGCAGTTTAACAGGACGTCAATTACGGAACACTGAAGCTTTCTTT . . TRBJ1-1 TRBV28
CASSPSLGPNEQFF TGTGCCAGCAGCCCCTCACTAGGACCCAATGAGCAGTTCTTC . . TRBJ2-1 TRBV7-8
CASSLFRETFF TGTGCCAGCAGCTTGTTCCGCGAGACTTTCTTT . . TRBJ1-1 TRBV7-2
CASSLDDYIVFF TGTGCCAGCAGCTTAGACGACTACATAGTGTTCTTC . . TRBJ2-1 TRBV7-9
CASSSTGEAFF TGTGCCAGCAGTTCAACGGGGGAAGCTTTCTTT . . TRBJ1-1 TRBV27
CAIREPATNYGYTF TGTGCCATCAGGGAGCCCGCTACTAACTATGGCTACACCTTC . . TRBJ1-2 TRBV10-3
CAWSVRGYEQYF TGTGCCTGGAGTGTAAGGGGATACGAGCAGTACTTC . . TRBJ2-7 TRBV30
CASSTGDVAYEQYF TGTGCCAGCAGCACAGGGGACGTCGCCTACGAGCAGTACTTC . TRBD1 TRBJ2-7 TRBV5-4
CASSPTGQSTDTQYF TGTGCCAGCTCACCAACGGGACAAAGCACAGATACGCAGTATTTT . . TRBJ2-3 TRBV18
CASSSGTGGSGYGYTF TGTGCCAGCAGTTCCGGGACAGGGGGCTCTGGCTATGGCTACACCTTC . TRBD1 TRBJ1-2 TRBV28
CASSSPEGSSYNEQFF TGTGCCAGCAGCTCGCCGGAAGGGAGCTCCTACAATGAGCAGTTCTTC . . TRBJ2-1 TRBV7-9
CAWSAGHGNQPQHF TGTGCCTGGAGTGCGGGACACGGCAATCAGCCCCAGCATTTT few . TRBJ1-5 TRBV30
CAWTEQNTEAFF TGTGCCTGGACTGAACAGAACACTGAAGCTTTCTTT once . TRBJ1-1 TRBV30
CASSLDRTTRWQYF TGTGCCAGCAGCTTAGATCGTACGACTAGATGGCAGTACTTC . . TRBJ2-7 TRBV11-2
CASSGQGDSPLHF TGTGCCAGCAGTGGGCAGGGGGACTCACCCCTCCACTTT . TRBD1 TRBJ1-6 TRBV2
CASSEQNEQFF TGCGCCAGCAGCGAACAGAATGAGCAGTTCTTC once . TRBJ2-1 TRBV5-1
CASSTQVSGELFF TGTGCCAGCTCAACGCAGGTATCCGGGGAGCTGTTTTTT . . TRBJ2-2 TRBV18
CASTQTGNSPLHF TGTGCCAGCACTCAAACAGGGAATTCACCCCTCCACTTT . . TRBJ1-6 TRBV28
CASSLASSSYNSPLHF TGTGCCAGCAGCCTCGCCTCGAGCTCCTATAATTCACCCCTCCACTTT . . TRBJ1-6 TRBV7-2
CASSLRNRVETQYF TGTGCCAGCAGCTTGAGAAACAGGGTGGAGACCCAGTACTTC . . TRBJ2-5 TRBV5-4
CASSLRGGSYNEQFF TGTGCCAGCAGCTTGAGGGGGGGGAGTTACAATGAGCAGTTCTTC . . TRBJ2-1 TRBV7-8
CASSPPDRGYEQYF TGTGCCAGCTCACCACCCGACAGGGGGTACGAGCAGTACTTC . TRBD1 TRBJ2-7 TRBV18
CASTVGQGTDTQYF TGTGCCAGCACGGTGGGACAGGGCACAGATACGCAGTATTTT once TRBD1 TRBJ2-3 TRBV5-6
CASSLVRGSSYNSPLHF TGTGCCAGCAGCCTCGTGAGGGGTAGCTCCTATAATTCACCCCTCCACTTT once . TRBJ1-6 TRBV2
CASSEARGKAFF TGTGCCAGCAGTGAAGCGCGCGGGAAAGCTTTCTTT . . TRBJ1-1 TRBV2
CASSYEGDNEQFF TGCGCCAGCAGTTACGAGGGGGACAATGAGCAGTTCTTC . . TRBJ2-1 TRBV4-1
CASSLAAGASTEAFF TGCGCCAGCAGCTTGGCCGCAGGGGCGAGCACTGAAGCTTTCTTT . . TRBJ1-1 TRBV5-1
CASSPPRESAEPQHF TGTGCCAGTAGTCCCCCGCGGGAGTCGGCGGAGCCCCAGCATTTT . . TRBJ1-5 TRBV19
CAWTNRLGRQETQYF TGTGCCTGGACTAACCGACTCGGGCGGCAAGAGACCCAGTACTTC . . TRBJ2-5 TRBV30
CASGPGTLGDTQYF TGTGCCAGCGGGCCCGGGACGTTAGGGGATACGCAGTATTTT . . TRBJ2-3 TRBV7-9
CASSLGAGALYNEQFF TGCGCCAGCAGCTTGGGAGCGGGGGCTTTATACAATGAGCAGTTCTTC . TRBD2 TRBJ2-1 TRBV5-1
CAQGEGWTEAFF TGTGCCCAGGGGGAAGGCTGGACTGAAGCTTTCTTT few TRBD1 TRBJ1-1 TRBV30
CASSQDTGQRGYGYTF TGCGCCAGCAGCCAAGATACTGGGCAACGAGGGTATGGCTACACCTTC . . TRBJ1-2 TRBV4-3